Sequencing of this T cell receptor (beta chain) was carried out in a study of Ad26.COV2.S vaccination and SARS-CoV-2 variants. As for the study in general: The vaccine Ad26.COV2.S was put into the muscle once, or twice with 56 days between.

Treatment noted: around 19 received Ad26.COV2.S at low or high dose, single or two shots; 5 received placebo; per-sample allocation not given. Day 63 after the first vaccine or placebo injection was the time point for sampling. Adults aged 18-55 years in Boston included the donor. This clone was recorded once. The CDR3 runs 12 residues. Germline V gene lookup returns CDR1 SGHTA and CDR2 FQGTGA. With 2 bases removed from V and 2 bases from J, the gap between germline ends came to 3 bases. The data were produced by immunoSEQ multiplex PCR, yet TCRdb's version contains in-frame clones alone and is incomplete. The repertoire includes roughly 700,000 clones, roughly nine tenths of them detected once, and approximately 1.5% sits in the top ten.

The V and J genes are TRBV7-3 and TRBJ2-5; no reliable D call. The TCR sequence derives from a person aged 18-65 years who received the Ad26.COV2.S COVID-19 vaccine or a placebo. The specimen comprised peripheral blood, sampled in a trial of Ad26.COV2.S vaccine versus placebo. The CDR3 DNA follows: TGTGCCAGCAGCTTAGATCAAGAGACCCAGTACTTC. This encodes CASSLDQETQYF.